One and the same sample provided the 16 T cell receptor beta chains below, sequenced in a study of naive and memory T cell subsets. An equimolar mix of two oligonucleotides served as the beta constant-region primer for TRBC1 and TRBC2. TCRdb analysed the UMI-ligation and nested PCR reads with MiXCR anew, one entry per CDR3 protein. The sample lists some 150,000 distinct CDR3 sequences; about 17% were seen once. The sample consisted of naive CD4+ T cells from blood. The receptor source for this set is a human donor in good health.

This clonotype was observed a few times. V usage is TRBV4-1 and J usage is TRBJ1-6; D call uncertain. CDR3 length: 14 amino acids. V dropped 0 bases and J dropped 14 bases, with 14 bases sitting between them. The V gene's germline CDR1 is MGHRA and CDR2 YSYEKL. CDR3 coding DNA: TGCGCCAGCAGCCAAGATTCTGAGGGATTGTCCCTCCACTTT. Its translation is CASSQDSEGLSLHF.

This clonotype has only a few counts. J is TRBJ1-3 and V is TRBV3-1; the D is unclear. The CDR3 covers 16 residues. Germline CDR1 reads LGHDT; CDR2 reads YNNKEL (reference sequence). Trimming took off 5 bases at V and 4 bases at J, with 18 bases between the two ends. The CDR3 loop reads CASSIGDGKKGNTIYF. CDR3 coding DNA: TGTGCCAGCAGCATCGGGGATGGAAAAAAAGGAAACACCATATATTTT.

The rearrangement joins TRBV3-1 to TRBJ2-3, with D unclear. V lost 0 bases and J lost 0, with 10 bases in between. The CDR3 runs 16 residues. The germline CDR1 and CDR2 sequences are LGHDT and YNNKEL (reference sequence). Here the CDR3 reads CASSQDLGSSTDTQYF. The CDR3 DNA reads TGTGCCAGCAGCCAAGATTTGGGTTCTAGCACAGATACGCAGTATTTT.

This rearrangement joins TRBV6-5 to TRBJ1-1; D is unclear. V lost 6 bases and J 4 bases, leaving 12 bases between the germline ends. The CDR3 sequence is 13 residues long. CDR1 and CDR2 from the germline V gene are MNHEY and SVGAGI. The CDR3 reads CASRRDTATEAFF. CDR3 bases: TGTGCCAGCAGGAGGGATACGGCCACTGAAGCTTTCTTT.

The chain is built from TRBV7-2 and TRBJ2-7, with TRBD2 matching over 11 bases. The CDR3 is made up of 18 amino acids. Unmatched junction bases numbered 17, after V lost 5 bases and J lost 5 bases. The germline gives CDR1 SGHTA, CDR2 FQGNSA. CDR3 amino acids: CASSNIPPSGRFDNEQYF. CDR3 bases: TGTGCCAGCAGCAACATCCCCCCTAGCGGGAGGTTTGACAACGAGCAGTACTTC.

This clonotype was observed a few times. This rearrangement joins TRBV2 to TRBJ2-2, with D unclear. Germline V gene lookup returns CDR1 SNHLY and CDR2 FYNNEI. V gave up 6 bases and J gave up 7 bases, with 9 bases separating them. The CDR3 length is 12 residues. This chain's CDR3 is CASSRLIGELFF. CDR3 in DNA: TGTGCCAGCAGCCGCCTCATCGGGGAGCTGTTTTTT. Full variable domain (missing parts from reference TRBV2 and TRBJ2-2): EPEVTQTPSHQVTQMGQEVILRCVPISNHLYFYWYRQILGQKVEFLVSFYNNEISEKSEIFDDQFSVERPDGSNFTLKIRSTKLEDSAMYFCASSRLIGELFFGEGSRLTVL.

V usage is TRBV30 and J usage is TRBJ2-3, with D unclear. Per germline, CDR1 GTSNPN and CDR2 SVGIG (reference sequence). V was pared by 4 bases and J by 0 bases, with 8 bases between. The CDR3 totals 13 residues. Here the CDR3 DNA reads TGTGCCTGGACCCCTATTAGCACAGATACGCAGTATTTT. Residues: CAWTPISTDTQYF.

The chain has TRBV7-3 and TRBJ2-1; 8 bases map to TRBD1. CDR1 is SGHTA, CDR2 FQGTGA, per germline. The CDR3 has 15 residues. Trimming at V came to 5 bases and at J to 2 bases, leaving 5 bases not matched to a gene. The CDR3: CASSPTGDAYNEQFF. The CDR3 bases are TGTGCCAGCAGCCCGACAGGGGACGCCTACAATGAGCAGTTCTTC.

This clonotype was detected many times. The chain links TRBV7-8 to TRBJ2-3, with 10 bases matching TRBD2. Germline V gives CDR1 SGHVS, CDR2 FQNEAQ. V shed 6 bases and J 3 bases; nucleotides not matched to a gene: 3. CDR3 length: 14 residues. The CDR3 spells CASSSSGRTDTQYF. The CDR3 bases are TGTGCCAGCAGTTCTAGCGGGAGAACAGATACGCAGTATTTT. The full variable domain, in which reference TRBV7-8 and TRBJ2-3 provide the parts outside the CDR3, is GAGVSQSPRYKVAKRGQDVALRCDPISGHVSLFWYQQALGQGPEFLTYFQNEAQLDKSGLPSDRFFAERPEGSVSTLKIQRTQQEDSAVYLCASSSSGRTDTQYFGPGTRLTVL.

This clonotype was counted many times. This chain joins TRBV28 and TRBJ2-5; D tentatively fits TRBD1 or TRBD2 (5 bases each). Germline loops: CDR1 MDHEN, CDR2 SYDVKM. V lost 2 bases and J 6 bases, leaving 10 bases between the germline ends. CDR3 length: 13 residues. CDR3 sequence reads: CASSLVGTKTQYF. CDR3 sequence (DNA): TGTGCCAGCAGTTTAGTCGGGACGAAGACCCAGTACTTC.

The V and J genes are TRBV11-2 and TRBJ1-4; D might be TRBD1 (6 bases). This CDR3 comprises 13 residues. Germline V gene sequence: CDR1 SGHAT, CDR2 FQNNGV. V shed 3 bases and J shed 5 bases, with 7 bases lying between them. DNA for the CDR3: TGTGCCAGCAGCTTTGGACAGAATGAAAAACTGTTTTTT. Amino acid sequence: CASSFGQNEKLFF.

The CDR3 DNA is TGCAGCGCCCTGGACACGAACACTGAAGCTTTCTTT. Translating it yields CSALDTNTEAFF. The rearrangement joins TRBV29-1 to TRBJ1-1, with D perhaps matching TRBD1 (5 bases). Looked up from germline, CDR1 is SQVTM and CDR2 is ANQGSEA. This CDR3 comprises 12 residues. Trimming pared 7 bases from V and 1 base from J, leaving 10 bases between.

In its sample, this clonotype was seen a few times. The chain joins TRBV15 to TRBJ2-3; D unresolved. The germline V gene encodes CDR1 LNHNV and CDR2 YYDKDF (reference sequence). The V end lost 0 bases, the J end lost 6 bases, and 10 bases lay between the germline ends. CDR3 length: 14 amino acids. CDR3 region: CATSRDRKTDTQYF. For the CDR3, the DNA is TGTGCCACCAGCAGAGATAGGAAGACGGATACGCAGTATTTT.

This chain joins TRBV6-5 and TRBJ2-3, with 8 bases fitting TRBD1. Per the germline V gene, CDR1 is MNHEY and CDR2 is SVGAGI. The ends lost 6 bases at V and 7 bases at J; junction bases unmatched: 6. The CDR3 sequence is 13 residues long. The CDR3 loop is CASRPQGENTQYF. The CDR3, as DNA: TGTGCCAGCAGACCACAGGGGGAAAATACGCAGTATTTT.

Many counts were recorded for this clonotype. CDR3 in amino acids: CASSSHNEQFF. The CDR3 coding sequence is TGTGCCAGCAGCTCGCACAATGAGCAGTTCTTC. This chain uses TRBV7-8 with TRBJ2-1; D is unresolved. The germline gives CDR1 SGHVS, CDR2 FQNEAQ. The CDR3 totals 11 residues. Trimming cost V 4 bases and J 5 bases, with 3 bases left between them.

There are a few counts of this clonotype. CDR3 DNA sequence: TGTGCTAGTGCTCTGAGGGCCGGCACTGAAGCTTTCTTT. Translated, it gives CASALRAGTEAFF. The V call is TRBV12-5, the J call TRBJ1-1; D unresolved. In germline, CDR1 is LGHNT, CDR2 FRNRAP. The V and J ends lost 7 bases and 4 bases respectively, with 13 bases between them. The CDR3 spans 13 residues. Based on the CDR3 plus reference TRBV12-5 and TRBJ1-1, the full variable domain is DARVTQTPRHKVTEMGQEVTMRCQPILGHNTVFWYRQTMMQGLELLAYFRNRAPLDDSGMPKDRFSAEMPDATLATLKIQPSEPRDSAVYFCASALRAGTEAFFGQGTRLTVV.